The 21 T cell receptor beta chains presented below share a single source sample, sequenced in a study of response to subunit inactivated influenza vaccine. A single record per CDR3 protein comes from TCRdb applying MiXCR to the RT-PCR reads. Of 400,000 to 550,000 distinct CDR3 sequences in the sample, 25% were seen once. Source: CD4+ T cells sorted from PBMCs, taken more than 4 days after vaccination. The receptors originated from a man over 45 who received an inactivated influenza vaccine.

The chain has TRBV7-2 and TRBJ2-3, with D possibly being TRBD1 (5 bases). Germline lookup yields CDR1 SGHTA and CDR2 FQGNSA. V lost 2 bases and J lost 7, with 22 bases in between. The CDR3 length is 17 residues. The CDR3 DNA reads as TGTGCCAGCAGCTTATCATCCAGTCAAGGGGCATTATATACGCAGTATTTT. This sequence encodes CASSLSSSQGALYTQYF.

The rearrangement links TRBV19 to TRBJ2-5; 7 positions match TRBD1. J lost 7 bases, V lost 4 bases, and 9 bases had no gene match. Germline V gene lookup returns CDR1 LNHDA and CDR2 SQIVND (reference sequence). CDR3 size: 14 residues. The CDR3 sequence: CASSTRNRGATQYF. The CDR3 DNA reads TGTGCCAGTAGTACGCGAAACAGGGGTGCGACCCAGTACTTC.

This clonotype was recorded a few times. The rearrangement joins TRBV7-8 to TRBJ2-2, with D possibly being TRBD2 (7 bases). This CDR3 region has 15 residues. CDR1 and CDR2 from the germline V gene are SGHVS and FQNEAQ. Trimming cost V 1 base and J 8 bases, with 14 bases left between them. CDR3 sequence: CASSLVGGPRGELFF. Here the CDR3 DNA reads TGTGCCAGCAGCTTAGTGGGGGGGCCTAGGGGGGAGCTGTTTTTT.

This clonotype was seen only a few times. The gene calls are TRBV4-2 and TRBJ2-1, with 10 bases fitting TRBD2. Germline-derived CDR1 and CDR2 are LGHNA and YNFKEQ. The CDR3 runs 16 residues. The V and J ends lost 4 bases and 3 bases, in that order; junction bases with no gene match: 6. CDR3 DNA: TGTGCCAGCAGCCTACCAGCGGGGGGGAGCTACAATGAGCAGTTCTTC. Protein product: CASSLPAGGSYNEQFF.

The chain employs TRBV28 and TRBJ2-7, with 9 nucleotides matching TRBD1. CDR1 and CDR2 (germline): MDHEN, SYDVKM. This CDR3 contains 15 residues. J gave up 0 bases and V 4 bases, and 4 bases lay outside the gene matches. Here the CDR3 DNA reads TGTGCCAGCAGTTCAGGACAGGGGCCCTCCTACGAGCAGTACTTC. Its protein product is CASSSGQGPSYEQYF.

This clonotype was seen ten or more times. The chain links TRBV20-1 to TRBJ1-3, with D possibly matching TRBD1 (6 bases). Germline values: CDR1 DFQATT, CDR2 SNEGSKA (reference sequence). This CDR3 region has 14 residues. The V and J ends lost 3 bases and 2 bases respectively, with 11 bases between them. For the CDR3, the DNA is TGCAGTGCTAGCCAGGGGAGCCCTGGAAACACCATATATTTT. Its protein is CSASQGSPGNTIYF.

V and J are TRBV5-1 and TRBJ2-1; no clear D gene. CDR1 is SGHRS and CDR2 is YFSETQ in the germline V gene. V lost 0 bases to trimming and J lost 0 bases, with 16 bases between them. The CDR3 runs 18 residues. The CDR3 here is CASSLEGLKVSSYNEQFF. The CDR3, as DNA: TGCGCCAGCAGCTTGGAAGGCCTCAAGGTGAGCTCCTACAATGAGCAGTTCTTC.

This rearrangement joins TRBV20-1 to TRBJ2-2, with a possible D match to TRBD2 (5 bases). This CDR3 has 13 residues. Trimming left V 3 bases short and J 1 base short, with 6 bases between. The germline V gene has CDR1 DFQATT and CDR2 SNEGSKA (reference sequence). The CDR3 DNA reads TGCAGTGCTAGCGGGGTGAACACCGGGGAGCTGTTTTTT. Its translation: CSASGVNTGELFF.

This clonotype showed up just a few times. This sequence joins TRBV20-1 and TRBJ1-5; the D is unclear. The V and J ends lost 5 bases and 6 bases respectively, with 11 bases between them. The CDR3 runs 12 residues. CDR1 and CDR2 from the germline V gene are DFQATT and SNEGSKA (reference sequence). The CDR3 bases are TGCAGTGCTGGCAGGTCCGGTCAGCCCCAGCATTTT. Translating it yields CSAGRSGQPQHF.

The sample holds a few counts of this clonotype. V gene TRBV18 combines with J gene TRBJ2-7; 9 bases fit TRBD1. V lost 6 bases and J lost 4; bases outside the gene matches: 13. Looked up from germline, CDR1 is KGHSH and CDR2 is LQKENI. The CDR3 is 16 residues long. The DNA of the CDR3 is TGTGCCAGCTCTCACCCGGCCTGGACAGGGGTTTACGAGCAGTACTTC. Translation: CASSHPAWTGVYEQYF.

This clonotype was recorded a few times. The genes are TRBV5-4 and TRBJ2-7, with D maybe TRBD2 (5 bases). From germline, CDR1 is SGHNT and CDR2 YYREEE (reference sequence). This CDR3 region has 15 residues. With 0 bases removed from V and 7 bases from J, the gap between germline ends came to 17 bases. The CDR3 DNA sequence: TGTGCCAGCAGCTTGGTATCCGGGGTAAGGGAAGAGCAGTACTTC. Translation gives CASSLVSGVREEQYF. The complete variable domain, with remaining parts taken from reference TRBV5-4 and TRBJ2-7, reads ETGVTQSPTHLIKTRGQQVTLRCSSQSGHNTVSWYQQALGQGPQFIFQYYREEENGRGNFPPRFSGLQFPNYSSELNVNALELDDSALYLCASSLVSGVREEQYFGPGTRLTVT.

This clonotype was seen more than once but under ten times. The chain couples TRBV24-1 to TRBJ2-3, with 11 bases fitting TRBD1. Germline CDR1 is KGHDR and CDR2 is SFDVKD. Trimming cost V 3 bases and J 6 bases; bases outside gene matches: 7. The CDR3 is made up of 16 amino acids. The CDR3 nucleotides read TGTGCCACCAGTGATGCGGCCGGGACAGGGGGGGATACGCAGTATTTT. Protein sequence: CATSDAAGTGGDTQYF.

This clonotype has ten or more counts. The gene calls are TRBV6-2 or TRBV6-3 and TRBJ1-2, with D possibly TRBD1 on 5 matching bases. CDR3 size: 12 residues. Germline loops: CDR1 MNHEY, CDR2 SVGEGT. V was clipped by 2 bases and J by 7 bases, with 8 bases between them. The CDR3 DNA follows: TGTGCCAGCAGTTACGGGGGATTTGGCTACACCTTC. It codes for CASSYGGFGYTF.

This clonotype was recorded a few times. The chain carries TRBV20-1 and TRBJ2-3; D perhaps matches TRBD1 (7 bases). CDR1 DFQATT and CDR2 SNEGSKA come from the germline V gene (reference sequence). The CDR3 totals 13 residues. With 6 bases removed from V and 3 bases from J, the gap between germline ends came to 13 bases. The CDR3 is CSAAGQWTDTQYF. The DNA of the CDR3 is TGCAGTGCCGCGGGACAGTGGACAGATACGCAGTATTTT.

The V call is TRBV7-2, the J call TRBJ2-5; D unresolved. The CDR3 contains 14 residues. V was shortened by 3 bases and J by 1 base, with 9 bases between the two germline ends. CDR1 and CDR2 from the germline V gene are SGHTA and FQGNSA. In nucleotides, the CDR3 is TGTGCCAGCAGCTTTGGGCAGTTCCAAGAGACCCAGTACTTC. This sequence encodes CASSFGQFQETQYF.

The chain links TRBV24-1 to TRBJ2-7, with TRBD1 identical over 8 bases. The CDR3 length is 15 residues. Germline-derived CDR1 and CDR2 are KGHDR and SFDVKD. The V segment lost 3 bases and the J segment 2 bases; nucleotides outside the gene matches: 5. The CDR3 DNA sequence: TGTGCCACCAGTGATCCCACAGGGGGTGCCTACGAGCAGTACTTC. Its protein product is CATSDPTGGAYEQYF.

The gene calls are TRBV12-3 or TRBV12-4 and TRBJ2-4, with 8 positions matching TRBD1. This CDR3 is 16 amino acids long. Trimming cost V 6 bases and J 1 base; bases outside gene matches: 8. Written as DNA, the CDR3 is TGTGCCAGCAGCACAGACGACAGGGGTGCCAAAAACATTCAGTACTTC. It translates to CASSTDDRGAKNIQYF.

This clonotype was seen more than once but under ten times. The chain carries TRBV7-8 and TRBJ2-1; D could derive from TRBD1 or TRBD2 (6 bases each). The germline CDR1 and CDR2 sequences are SGHVS and FQNEAQ. The CDR3 is 18 amino acids. V shed 5 bases and J shed 0 bases, with 20 bases lying between them. The CDR3 loop is CASSQSRGGGHSYNEQFF. CDR3 in DNA: TGTGCCAGCAGCCAGTCCCGTGGAGGGGGTCACTCCTACAATGAGCAGTTCTTC.

J is TRBJ1-6 and V is TRBV12-3 or TRBV12-4; D is undetermined. There are 16 residues in the CDR3. The V end was cut by 2 bases, the J end by 4 bases, with 12 bases between. In DNA, the CDR3 is TGTGCCAGCAGTTTAAGGGATTCGCGGTATAATTCACCCCTCCACTTT. This codes for CASSLRDSRYNSPLHF.

V usage is TRBV7-9 and J usage is TRBJ2-7; D is undetermined. Trimming removed 5 bases at V and 0 bases at J, with 11 bases between. Germline V gives CDR1 SEHNR, CDR2 FQNEAQ (reference sequence). There are 14 residues in the CDR3. The CDR3 sequence: CASSPSALSYEQYF. The CDR3 DNA follows: TGTGCCAGCAGCCCCTCGGCACTCTCCTACGAGCAGTACTTC.

This clonotype was observed a few times. V and J are TRBV29-1 and TRBJ2-7, with a weak D call TRBD2 (5 bases). Between the trimmed V and J ends, which lost 7 bases and 6 bases, there was a span of 13 bases. The CDR3 has 11 amino acids. Germline CDR1 and CDR2: SQVTM and ANQGSEA. This chain's CDR3 is CSARAAAEQYF. In DNA form, the CDR3 reads TGCAGCGCTCGAGCGGCGGCCGAGCAGTACTTC.